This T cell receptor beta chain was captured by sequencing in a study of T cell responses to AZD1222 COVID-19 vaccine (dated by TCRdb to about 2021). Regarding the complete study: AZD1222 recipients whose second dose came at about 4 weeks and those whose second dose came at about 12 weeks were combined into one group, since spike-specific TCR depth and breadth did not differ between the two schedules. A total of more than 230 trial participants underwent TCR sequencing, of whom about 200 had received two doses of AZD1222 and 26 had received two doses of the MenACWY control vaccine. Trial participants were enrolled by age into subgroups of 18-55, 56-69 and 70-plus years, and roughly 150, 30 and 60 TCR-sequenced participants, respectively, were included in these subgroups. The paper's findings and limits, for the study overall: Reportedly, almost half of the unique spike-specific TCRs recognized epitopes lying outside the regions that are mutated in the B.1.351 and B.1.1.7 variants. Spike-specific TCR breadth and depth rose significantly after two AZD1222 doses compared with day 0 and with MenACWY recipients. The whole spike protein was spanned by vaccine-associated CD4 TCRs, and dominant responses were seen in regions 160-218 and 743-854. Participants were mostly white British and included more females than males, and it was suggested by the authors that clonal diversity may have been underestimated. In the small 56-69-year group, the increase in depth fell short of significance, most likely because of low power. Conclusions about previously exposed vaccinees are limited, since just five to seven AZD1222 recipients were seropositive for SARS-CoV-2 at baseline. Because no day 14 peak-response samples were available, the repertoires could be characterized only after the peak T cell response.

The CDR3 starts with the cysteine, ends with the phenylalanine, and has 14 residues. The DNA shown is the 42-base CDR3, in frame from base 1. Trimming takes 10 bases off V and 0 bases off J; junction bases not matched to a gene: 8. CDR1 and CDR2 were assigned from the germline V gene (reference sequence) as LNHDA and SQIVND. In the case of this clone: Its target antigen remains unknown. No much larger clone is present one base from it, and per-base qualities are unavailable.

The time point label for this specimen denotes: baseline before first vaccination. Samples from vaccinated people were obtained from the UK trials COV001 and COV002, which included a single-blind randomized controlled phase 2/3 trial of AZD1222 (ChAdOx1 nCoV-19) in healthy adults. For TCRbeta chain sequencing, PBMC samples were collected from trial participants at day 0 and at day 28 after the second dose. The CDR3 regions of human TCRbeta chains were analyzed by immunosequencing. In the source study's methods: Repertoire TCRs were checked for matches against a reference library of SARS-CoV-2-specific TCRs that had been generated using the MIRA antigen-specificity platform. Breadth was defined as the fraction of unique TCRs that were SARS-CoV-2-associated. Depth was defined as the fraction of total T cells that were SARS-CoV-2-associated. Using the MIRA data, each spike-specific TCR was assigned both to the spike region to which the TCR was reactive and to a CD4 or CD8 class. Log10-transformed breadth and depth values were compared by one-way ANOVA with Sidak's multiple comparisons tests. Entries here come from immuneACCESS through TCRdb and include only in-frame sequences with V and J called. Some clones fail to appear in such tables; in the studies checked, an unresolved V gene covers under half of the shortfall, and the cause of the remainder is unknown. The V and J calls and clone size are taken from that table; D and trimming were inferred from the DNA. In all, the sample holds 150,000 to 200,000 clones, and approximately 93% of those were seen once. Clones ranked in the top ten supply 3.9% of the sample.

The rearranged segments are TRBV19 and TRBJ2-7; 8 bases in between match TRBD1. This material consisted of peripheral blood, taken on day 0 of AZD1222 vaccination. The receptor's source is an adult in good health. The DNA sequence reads TGTGCCACAACCGCCGGGACAGGCTCCTACGAGCAGTACTTC. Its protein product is CATTAGTGSYEQYF.